What follows are 14 T cell receptor beta chains derived from one specimen sequenced in a study of regulatory T cells in long-lasting Graves disease. For TCR beta, libraries came from iRepertoire HTBI primers and Arm-PCR of CDR3 regions. MiXCR, run by TCRdb on the multiplex PCR reads, gives a single entry per CDR3 protein. The table lists about half a million distinct CDR3 sequences, about 11% of them singletons. Indicated time point: newly diagnosed GD, antithyroid drugs for less than 3 months. From PBMCs, RNA was extracted and then used to make the TCR library. This same sample was also taken into another study, of T cells in Graves' hyperthyroidism and ophthalmopathy.

The sample was peripheral blood mononuclear cells (PBMCs), taken at new diagnosis, from a patient treated with antithyroid drugs. The receptors originated from a woman under 40 with Graves disease.

This clonotype has a count of ten or more. The chain is built from TRBV12-3 or TRBV12-4 and TRBJ2-3; TRBD2 matches 11 bases. V was clipped by 7 bases and J by 8 bases; unmatched bases: 14. The CDR3 runs to 16 residues. The chain's CDR3 is CASTILAGGASVTQYF. CDR3 in DNA: TGTGCCAGCACCATCCTAGCGGGGGGCGCCTCAGTTACGCAGTATTTT.

This chain connects TRBV7-8 to TRBJ2-2, with 11 bases identical to TRBD2. Germline V gives CDR1 SGHVS, CDR2 FQNEAQ. The CDR3 sequence is 19 residues long. The V gene end was trimmed by 1 base and the J gene end by 5 bases; junction bases not matched to a gene: 12. CDR3 coding DNA: TGTGCCAGCAGCTTAGTTAGGGGGCTAGCGGGAGGAGTTACCGGGGAGCTGTTTTTT. Residues: CASSLVRGLAGGVTGELFF.

This clonotype occurred many times. V gene TRBV27 combines with J gene TRBJ1-3, with D possibly being TRBD1 (5 bases). The germline V gene encodes CDR1 MNHEY and CDR2 SMNVEV (reference sequence). CDR3 size: 13 residues. V was shortened by 7 bases and J by 0 bases, with 7 bases between the two germline ends. For the CDR3, the DNA is TGTGCCAGCATGCAGGGCTCTGGAAACACCATATATTTT. Amino acid sequence: CASMQGSGNTIYF.

This clonotype was picked up many times. V gene TRBV7-2 combines with J gene TRBJ2-1; 9 bases agree with TRBD2. The V gene end was trimmed by 4 bases and the J gene end by 6 bases; junction bases not matched to a gene: 13. The CDR3 runs to 17 residues. Germline CDR1 is SGHTA and CDR2 is FQGNSA. CDR3 DNA: TGTGCCAGCAGCTCCCCCTCCTCGGCGGGAGGGATCAATGAGCAGTTCTTC. Protein sequence: CASSSPSSAGGINEQFF.

Concerning this clonotype itself: This may come from a read error, since a much larger clone is one base off. The chain has TRBV27 and TRBJ2-2; TRBD2 aligns across 16 bases. The germline CDR1 and CDR2 sequences are MNHEY and SMNVEV (reference sequence). CDR3 size: 18 residues. CDR3 amino acids: CASSLGTSGRAGTEELFF. CDR3 nucleotide sequence: TGTGCCAGCAGTTTAGGGACTAGCGGGAGGGCCGGCACCGAGGAGCTGTTTTTT.

This clonotype was counted at least ten times. This chain joins TRBV30 and TRBJ1-1, with D hard to call. The CDR3 spans 12 residues. The germline gives CDR1 GTSNPN, CDR2 SVGIG (reference sequence). Trimming took 7 bases from V and 1 from J, leaving 10 bases between them. CDR3 sequence reads: CASSQPNTEAFF. The DNA for the CDR3 is TGTGCCTCGTCCCAGCCGAACACTGAAGCTTTCTTT.

This clonotype was counted at least ten times. The chain has TRBV2 and TRBJ1-1; D is uncertain. The CDR3 has 12 residues. V lost 8 bases and J 10 bases, leaving 17 bases between the germline ends. Germline V gives CDR1 SNHLY, CDR2 FYNNEI. The CDR3 spells CASLAGPLGAFF. The CDR3 DNA follows: TGTGCCAGCTTGGCCGGGCCCCTGGGAGCTTTCTTT.

This clonotype was picked up many times. The chain is built from TRBV5-1 and TRBJ2-7, with TRBD2 matching over 10 bases. Trimming took 4 bases from V and 1 from J; bases not matched to a gene: 8. This CDR3 has 16 residues. Germline V lookup: CDR1 SGHRS, CDR2 YFSETQ. The CDR3 here is CASSLLAGVGSYEQYF. The CDR3 nucleotides are TGCGCCAGCAGCCTTCTAGCGGGAGTAGGGTCCTACGAGCAGTACTTC.

This clonotype was recorded at least ten times. This sequence joins TRBV9 and TRBJ2-2, with D perhaps TRBD2 (6 bases). From germline, CDR1 is SGDLS and CDR2 YYNGEE. CDR3 length: 16 amino acids. The V end lost 0 bases, the J end lost 4 bases, and 13 bases lay between the germline ends. The CDR3 nucleotides read TGTGCCAGCAGCGTAGTGGGGGGAGTTGGCACCGGGGAGCTGTTTTTT. Protein: CASSVVGGVGTGELFF.

V usage is TRBV27 and J usage is TRBJ1-5, with 8 bases that match TRBD1. Trimming at V came to 6 bases and at J to 7 bases, leaving 11 bases not matched to a gene. The CDR3 runs to 15 residues. Germline V lookup: CDR1 MNHEY, CDR2 SMNVEV (reference sequence). CDR3 bases: TGTGCCAGCAGCCGCGGACAGGGACTTTGGCAGCCCCAGCATTTT. Amino acids: CASSRGQGLWQPQHF.

In this sample, this clonotype turned up many times. The genes are TRBV2 and TRBJ2-7; D is perhaps TRBD1 or TRBD2 (6 bases each). V was pared by 10 bases and J by 0 bases, with 13 bases between. There are 13 residues in the CDR3. Per the germline V gene, CDR1 is SNHLY and CDR2 is FYNNEI. CDR3 in DNA: TGTGCCATCCCGGGGGCTAGCTCCTACGAGCAGTACTTC. It is translated as CAIPGASSYEQYF.

The V call is TRBV11-3, the J call TRBJ1-5; no clear D gene. Trimming pared 1 base from V and 6 bases from J, leaving 13 bases between. The CDR3 is made up of 15 amino acids. Germline CDR1 and CDR2: SGHNT and YENEEA. CDR3 amino acids: CASSLARKRTQPQHF. CDR3 nucleotide sequence: TGTGCCAGCAGCTTAGCCAGGAAGCGAACTCAGCCCCAGCATTTT.

The V and J genes are TRBV5-1 and TRBJ2-6; the D is unclear. There are 15 residues in the CDR3. The V gene's germline CDR1 is SGHRS and CDR2 YFSETQ. Trimming stripped 1 base from V and 4 bases from J, with 9 bases between. CDR3 in DNA: TGCGCCAGCAGCTTGTCTCTCACCGGGGCCAACGTCCTGACTTTC. It is translated as CASSLSLTGANVLTF.

This clonotype was counted between two and nine times. The rearrangement joins TRBV7-9 to TRBJ2-1, with 10 bases lining up with TRBD2. The ends lost 3 bases at V and 8 bases at J; junction bases unmatched: 4. The V gene's germline CDR1 is SEHNR and CDR2 FQNEAQ (reference sequence). This CDR3 contains 14 residues. CDR3 DNA: TGTGCCAGCAGCTTGGGGCTAGCGGGAGATGAGCAGTTCTTC. This sequence encodes CASSLGLAGDEQFF.